This is a list of T cell receptor beta chains from one sample in a study of T cell responses to AZD1222 COVID-19 vaccine. The repertoire was sequenced with immunoSEQ multiplex PCR; TCRdb's copy has only in-frame clones and lacks some. The sample has fewer than 200,000 clones, just over 90% seen once; the top ten hold 2.6%. The starting material was peripheral blood, obtained on day 0 of AZD1222 vaccination. The origin of the receptors is an adult in good health. Both conserved end residues are trimmed from each CDR3. Each record gives: clone size, J gene, V gene, CDR3 length, CDR3 protein. The size field is filled for only some rows; it gives once, few, many or a size class.

clone_size: NA; j_call: TRBJ1-2; v_call: TRBV11-2; cdr3_length: 12; cdr3_aa: ASSLVGQSYGYT
clone_size: NA; j_call: TRBJ2-7; v_call: TRBV4-1; cdr3_length: 14; cdr3_aa: ASSHQLSGNSYEQY
clone_size: NA; j_call: TRBJ2-1; v_call: TRBV9; cdr3_length: 13; cdr3_aa: ASSVVGTGMDEQF
clone_size: NA; j_call: TRBJ2-2; v_call: TRBV5-6; cdr3_length: 16; cdr3_aa: ASSSGLGTISNTGELF
clone_size: NA; j_call: TRBJ2-1; v_call: TRBV4-2; cdr3_length: 11; cdr3_aa: ASSPPGLNEQF
clone_size: NA; j_call: TRBJ1-1; v_call: TRBV30; cdr3_length: 13; cdr3_aa: AWSPGGPLNTEAF
clone_size: NA; j_call: TRBJ2-3; v_call: TRBV4-2; cdr3_length: 11; cdr3_aa: ASSRTLADTQY
clone_size: NA; j_call: TRBJ1-3; v_call: TRBV3-1/TRBV3-2; cdr3_length: 14; cdr3_aa: ASSSGSEGPRRTIY
clone_size: NA; j_call: TRBJ1-3; v_call: TRBV7-6; cdr3_length: 13; cdr3_aa: ASSLARGSGNTIY
clone_size: NA; j_call: TRBJ2-7; v_call: TRBV9; cdr3_length: 12; cdr3_aa: ASSVSGNAYEQY
clone_size: NA; j_call: TRBJ2-7; v_call: TRBV24-1; cdr3_length: 11; cdr3_aa: ATSGGPSYEQY
clone_size: NA; j_call: TRBJ1-2; v_call: TRBV2; cdr3_length: 12; cdr3_aa: ASNIGGQSYGYT
clone_size: NA; j_call: TRBJ2-1; v_call: TRBV2; cdr3_length: 13; cdr3_aa: ASSEASGRYNEQF
clone_size: once; j_call: TRBJ1-2; v_call: TRBV5-1; cdr3_length: 11; cdr3_aa: ASSLDGGFGYT
clone_size: NA; j_call: TRBJ2-7; v_call: TRBV9; cdr3_length: 12; cdr3_aa: ASSVALRNYEQY
clone_size: NA; j_call: TRBJ2-1; v_call: TRBV27; cdr3_length: 12; cdr3_aa: ASSPGLAVREQF
clone_size: NA; j_call: TRBJ1-1; v_call: TRBV10-1; cdr3_length: 13; cdr3_aa: ASSPRSKGVDEAF
clone_size: NA; j_call: TRBJ1-4; v_call: TRBV5-1; cdr3_length: 14; cdr3_aa: ASSLEAGQTNEKLF
clone_size: NA; j_call: TRBJ1-2; v_call: TRBV3-1/TRBV3-2; cdr3_length: 12; cdr3_aa: ASSPGQGLGGYT
clone_size: NA; j_call: TRBJ1-5; v_call: TRBV5-1; cdr3_length: 13; cdr3_aa: ASSTGQGRNQPQH
clone_size: NA; j_call: TRBJ1-2; v_call: TRBV7-2; cdr3_length: 13; cdr3_aa: ASSPEQAPRYGYT
clone_size: NA; j_call: TRBJ2-2; v_call: TRBV3-1/TRBV3-2; cdr3_length: 13; cdr3_aa: ASSLRSVNTGELF
clone_size: NA; j_call: TRBJ2-5; v_call: TRBV19; cdr3_length: 11; cdr3_aa: ASSMAGGETQY